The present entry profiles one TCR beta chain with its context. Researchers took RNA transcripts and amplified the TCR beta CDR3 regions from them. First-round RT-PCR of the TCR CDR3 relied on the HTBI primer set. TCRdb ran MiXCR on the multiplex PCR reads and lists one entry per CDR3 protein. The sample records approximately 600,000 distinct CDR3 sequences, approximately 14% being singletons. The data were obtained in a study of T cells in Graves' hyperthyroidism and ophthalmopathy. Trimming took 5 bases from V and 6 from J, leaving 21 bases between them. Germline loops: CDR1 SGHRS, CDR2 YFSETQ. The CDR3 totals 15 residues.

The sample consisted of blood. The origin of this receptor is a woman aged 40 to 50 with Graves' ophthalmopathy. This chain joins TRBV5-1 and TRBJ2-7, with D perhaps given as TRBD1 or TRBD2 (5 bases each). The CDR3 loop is CASRLGPGRDGEQYF. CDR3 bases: TGCGCCAGCAGGCTGGGACCGGGACGCGACGGCGAGCAGTACTTC.